Listed below are T cell receptor beta chains from one sample, sequenced in a study of CD8 T cells in Susac syndrome. TCRdb itself ran the immunoSEQ multiplex PCR reads through MiXCR, one entry per CDR3 protein. The sample includes fewer than 140,000 distinct CDR3 sequences, roughly 94% of them seen just once. The sample consisted of CD8+ T cells from PBMCs. The receptors come from a human donor with Susac syndrome. The CDR3 runs from the conserved cysteine through the conserved F or W. The D gene is left open where the match is weak. For some rows the clone size is stated as once, few or many, or as a class when expanded; others skip it.

d_call,v_call,clone_size,cdr3_length,j_call,cdr3_nt,cdr3_aa
TRBD1,TRBV20-1,.,12,TRBJ2-5,TGCAGTGCTAGTGAGGGGGCTGAGACCCAGTACTTC,CSASEGAETQYF
TRBD1,TRBV7-9,.,16,TRBJ2-3,TGTGCCAGCAGTACCCCCGGACAGGGGGAGGCAGATACGCAGTATTTT,CASSTPGQGEADTQYF
.,TRBV2,.,10,TRBJ2-1,TGTGCCAGCAAAGGGAAGGAGCAGTTCTTC,CASKGKEQFF
TRBD2,TRBV20-1,.,16,TRBJ2-3,TGCAGTGCTAGACTAGCGGGGGGGCGCTTCACAGATACGCAGTATTTT,CSARLAGGRFTDTQYF
.,TRBV7-9,.,13,TRBJ2-7,TGTGCCAGCAGCTTAAAAGGGGGAGGCGAGCAGTACTTC,CASSLKGGGEQYF
TRBD1,TRBV9,.,14,TRBJ1-2,TGTGCCAGCAGCGTGGGACAGGCTCTCTATGGCTACACCTTC,CASSVGQALYGYTF
.,TRBV4-1,.,12,TRBJ2-7,TGCGCCAGCAGCCACGACAGCTACGAGCAGTACTTC,CASSHDSYEQYF
.,TRBV9,.,14,TRBJ1-2,TGTGCCAGCAGCGTCGTGGGTAGTGGGAATGGCTACACCTTC,CASSVVGSGNGYTF
TRBD1,TRBV13,.,16,TRBJ1-2,TGTGCCAGCAGCTTTTCGGTAGGCTTCGACAGGGACGGCTACACCTTC,CASSFSVGFDRDGYTF
.,TRBV23-1,.,14,TRBJ2-7,TGCGCCAGCAGGACGATGCCAGGGGTCTGGGAGCAGTACTTC,CASRTMPGVWEQYF
.,TRBV6-5,.,11,TRBJ1-6,TGTGCCAGCAGGAGGATGCGTCTATTCGACTTT,CASRRMRLFDF
.,TRBV10-3,.,16,TRBJ2-2,TGTGCCATCAGGCCCGCGACTATTGATTTTAGCGGGGAGCTGTTTTTT,CAIRPATIDFSGELFF
.,TRBV20-1,.,11,TRBJ2-2,TGCAGTGCTCCTTTGTTAGGGGAGCTGTTTTTT,CSAPLLGELFF
.,TRBV12-5,.,15,TRBJ2-1,TGTGCTAGTGGAGCGGACGGCCGCTCCTACAATGAGCAGTTCTTC,CASGADGRSYNEQFF
.,TRBV23-1,.,17,TRBJ1-4,TGCGCCAGCAGTCAATTTCGGTACAGGAGGACTAATGAAAAACTGTTTTTT,CASSQFRYRRTNEKLFF
.,TRBV9,.,13,TRBJ1-1,TGTGCCAGCAGCGTAGAGGGGCCGGGTGAAGCTTTCTTT,CASSVEGPGEAFF
.,TRBV11-2,.,14,TRBJ2-5,TGTGCCAGCAGCGAGAGGGCAGGGAAAGAGACCCAGTACTTC,CASSERAGKETQYF
.,TRBV4-1,.,16,TRBJ1-1,TGCGCCAGCAGCCAGTCACAGGGACCCATGAACACTGAAGCTTTCTTT,CASSQSQGPMNTEAFF
TRBD1,TRBV27,.,14,TRBJ1-5,TGTGCCAGCAGTTTGACAGGGATAAATCAGCCCCAGCATTTT,CASSLTGINQPQHF
TRBD1,TRBV5-6,.,12,TRBJ1-6,TGTGCCAGCAGCGCAGGGGGTTCGGCCCTCCACTTT,CASSAGGSALHF
TRBD1,TRBV9,.,19,TRBJ2-6,TGTGCCAGCAGCGTCGGGGACAGGGGGAAGGGCTCTGGGGCCAACGTCCTGACTTTC,CASSVGDRGKGSGANVLTF
.,TRBV4-1,.,13,TRBJ2-1,TGCGCCAGCAGCCAAAGACTAGGCAATGAGCAGTTCTTC,CASSQRLGNEQFF
TRBD2,TRBV4-3,.,15,TRBJ2-7,TGCGCCAGCAGCCGGTACGGGGGGAGCTCCTACGAGCAGTACTTC,CASSRYGGSSYEQYF
.,TRBV20-1,.,11,TRBJ2-7,TGCAGTGCTAGAGTTGGGTACGAGCAGTACTTC,CSARVGYEQYF
.,TRBV12-3/TRBV12-4,.,16,TRBJ1-5,TGTGCCAGCACCAATTCCCACACAGGGTACAATCAGCCCCAGCATTTT,CASTNSHTGYNQPQHF
.,TRBV20-1,.,15,TRBJ1-5,TGCAGTGCTCCCACAGCGGGGCTGGGGAGTCAGCCCCAGCATTTT,CSAPTAGLGSQPQHF
.,TRBV3-1,.,18,TRBJ1-1,TGTGCCAGCAGCCAAGATATGGAGGCCAACCGGGGGGGCACTGAAGCTTTCTTT,CASSQDMEANRGGTEAFF
TRBD1,TRBV24-1,.,14,TRBJ2-5,TGTGCCACCAGTGATCCCGGGACAGAAGAGACCCAGTACTTC,CATSDPGTEETQYF
.,TRBV23-1,.,9,TRBJ2-7,TGCGCCAGCCGTTACGAGCAGTACTTC,CASRYEQYF
TRBD2,TRBV7-2,.,16,TRBJ2-7,TGTGCCAGCAGCTTAGTACTAGCGGGGGGAAGCTCCGAGCAGTACTTC,CASSLVLAGGSSEQYF
.,TRBV5-4,.,15,TRBJ2-3,TGTGCCAGCAGCTTGGAAGGGGCCGGGGTGCCTACGCAGTATTTT,CASSLEGAGVPTQYF
TRBD2,TRBV5-4,medium-sized,12,TRBJ2-5,TGTGCCAGCAGCCGGGGGGAAGAGACCCAGTACTTC,CASSRGEETQYF
.,TRBV4-1,.,15,TRBJ2-5,TGCGCCAGCAGCCAAGAGAGGTCAACGGGCGGGACCCAGTACTTC,CASSQERSTGGTQYF
TRBD1,TRBV15,.,17,TRBJ2-1,TGTGCCACCAGCAGAGATCGTGGGACAGGGACCTACAATGAGCAGTTCTTC,CATSRDRGTGTYNEQFF
TRBD1,TRBV27,.,12,TRBJ2-7,TGCGCCAGCAGCCTGACAGGGAGCGAGCAGTACTTC,CASSLTGSEQYF
TRBD1,TRBV7-8,.,15,TRBJ2-3,TGTGCCAGCAGCCCGACACCAGGACAGGCAGATACGCAGTATTTT,CASSPTPGQADTQYF
.,TRBV27,.,14,TRBJ1-5,TGTGCCAGCAGTCCCACCGGCGGGGATCAGCCCCAGCATTTT,CASSPTGGDQPQHF
TRBD1,TRBV5-4,.,15,TRBJ2-3,TGTGCCAGCAGCTTGATAGGGGGCGCCGCAGATACGCAGTATTTT,CASSLIGGAADTQYF
TRBD2,TRBV9,.,16,TRBJ2-3,TGTGCCAGCAGCACTTCCCTAGCGGGGGGGCCAGATACGCAGTATTTT,CASSTSLAGGPDTQYF
.,TRBV29-1,.,13,TRBJ2-5,TGCAGCGTTGAAGTACCACACCGGGACCCCAAGTACTTC,CSVEVPHRDPKYF
TRBD1,TRBV11-3,.,19,TRBJ1-3,TGTGCCAGCAGCCCTCGTTACCGGTGCGGGACAGCCGCTGGAAACACCATATATTTT,CASSPRYRCGTAAGNTIYF
TRBD2,TRBV4-1,.,14,TRBJ2-7,TGCGCCAGCAGCCCACTAGCGGGGGGAGGCGAGCAGTACTTC,CASSPLAGGGEQYF